These T cell receptor beta chains were read from a single sample in a study of shared clonotypes between healthy human individuals. The data were produced by immunoSEQ multiplex PCR, yet TCRdb's version contains in-frame clones alone and is incomplete. The table shows about 2.3 million clones, with over 90% occurring only once. The sequenced material came from naive CD4+ T cells from PBMCs. The receptors come from a man between 18 and 35 years old in good health. Some clones in this sample may be carry-over from other donors' samples. The CDR3 runs from the conserved cysteine through the conserved F or W. D genes are given only for firm matches.

v_gene: TRBV7-6; d_gene: .; CDR3aa: CASSLNRNTEAFF
v_gene: TRBV5-1; d_gene: TRBD1; CDR3aa: CASSHQGTGIGEQYF
v_gene: TRBV5-1; d_gene: .; CDR3aa: CASKILGTMNTGELFF
v_gene: TRBV5-8; d_gene: TRBD2; CDR3aa: CARRKLADSYEQYF
v_gene: TRBV5-1; d_gene: .; CDR3aa: CASSLEATLYNEQFF
v_gene: TRBV11-2; d_gene: .; CDR3aa: CASSLVWSSYEQYF
v_gene: TRBV2; d_gene: .; CDR3aa: CASSRSEQFF
v_gene: TRBV28; d_gene: .; CDR3aa: CATSQGLAETQYF
v_gene: TRBV5-1; d_gene: TRBD1; CDR3aa: CASSTSGTGLQKLFF
v_gene: TRBV19; d_gene: .; CDR3aa: CASRTRGNTGELFF
v_gene: TRBV5-1; d_gene: TRBD1; CDR3aa: CASSRETGDTEAFF
v_gene: TRBV6-5; d_gene: .; CDR3aa: CASSYSGGDYGYTF
v_gene: TRBV11-2; d_gene: TRBD2; CDR3aa: CASSLWREVDYNEQFF
v_gene: TRBV5-1; d_gene: .; CDR3aa: CTSSLVGIQEAFF
v_gene: TRBV7-9; d_gene: .; CDR3aa: CASSLERQGGYEQYF
v_gene: TRBV27; d_gene: .; CDR3aa: CASSLWAGSYGYTF
v_gene: TRBV5-1; d_gene: TRBD2; CDR3aa: CASSPGTSDPDTQYF
v_gene: TRBV28; d_gene: .; CDR3aa: CASSPVGLGYTF
v_gene: TRBV5-6; d_gene: .; CDR3aa: CASSSSGELNNEQFF
v_gene: TRBV27; d_gene: TRBD2; CDR3aa: CASSSRLAGGTSTDTQYF
v_gene: TRBV5-1; d_gene: .; CDR3aa: CASRPWGSYEQYF
v_gene: TRBV2; d_gene: .; CDR3aa: CASGTEGRTEAFF
v_gene: TRBV7-9; d_gene: TRBD1; CDR3aa: CASSPRTGALAKNIQYF
v_gene: TRBV6-1; d_gene: TRBD1; CDR3aa: CASSEPRLQGRSEKLFF
v_gene: TRBV7-6; d_gene: TRBD2; CDR3aa: CASSLGLAGVVETQYF
v_gene: TRBV19; d_gene: .; CDR3aa: CASNGRDNEKLFF
v_gene: TRBV27; d_gene: TRBD2; CDR3aa: CASSPRTSGRATAFF
v_gene: TRBV6-5; d_gene: TRBD1; CDR3aa: CASRRQGDGAYEQYF
v_gene: TRBV28; d_gene: TRBD1; CDR3aa: CATTDRGGANVLTF
v_gene: TRBV11-2; d_gene: .; CDR3aa: CASSPSDGAGEQYF
v_gene: TRBV4-2; d_gene: .; CDR3aa: CASSQTDSSGANVLTF
v_gene: TRBV28; d_gene: TRBD1; CDR3aa: CASSRDSTNYGYTF
v_gene: TRBV7-8; d_gene: .; CDR3aa: CATHPTDPFNNEQFF
v_gene: TRBV19; d_gene: TRBD2; CDR3aa: CASSIGLAGGQEQYF
v_gene: TRBV6-5; d_gene: .; CDR3aa: CASSSRTENYGYTF
v_gene: TRBV30; d_gene: .; CDR3aa: CAWKADSYEQYF
v_gene: TRBV7-6; d_gene: .; CDR3aa: CASADIRMEAKNIQYF
v_gene: TRBV2; d_gene: .; CDR3aa: CASSWTGEQYF
v_gene: TRBV28; d_gene: TRBD1; CDR3aa: CASSLPGQGYQPQHF
v_gene: TRBV5-6; d_gene: .; CDR3aa: CASSFGVPGLYGYTF
v_gene: TRBV5-4; d_gene: .; CDR3aa: CASSHQDVPNEQFF
v_gene: TRBV28; d_gene: TRBD2; CDR3aa: CASSLRLAEEAKPYEQYF
v_gene: TRBV5-6; d_gene: .; CDR3aa: CASSLGGRDTQYF
v_gene: TRBV5-1; d_gene: TRBD1; CDR3aa: CASSPGQGGTQYF
v_gene: TRBV11-2; d_gene: TRBD2; CDR3aa: CASSLVQRGYNEQFF
v_gene: TRBV5-6; d_gene: .; CDR3aa: CASSYLRDIPFPNTEAFF
v_gene: TRBV5-6; d_gene: TRBD2; CDR3aa: CASRQTSGPYEQYF
v_gene: TRBV6-1; d_gene: TRBD1; CDR3aa: CASTATGVEKLFF
v_gene: TRBV10-3; d_gene: .; CDR3aa: CAISELVYGYTF
v_gene: TRBV7-9; d_gene: TRBD1; CDR3aa: CASSSWGTGQNTEAFF
v_gene: TRBV5-5; d_gene: .; CDR3aa: CASSLEGPYSNQPQHF
v_gene: TRBV28; d_gene: TRBD2; CDR3aa: CASSFGGLSGTSEHGELFF
v_gene: TRBV4-3; d_gene: TRBD1; CDR3aa: CASSQGTGNYNEQFF